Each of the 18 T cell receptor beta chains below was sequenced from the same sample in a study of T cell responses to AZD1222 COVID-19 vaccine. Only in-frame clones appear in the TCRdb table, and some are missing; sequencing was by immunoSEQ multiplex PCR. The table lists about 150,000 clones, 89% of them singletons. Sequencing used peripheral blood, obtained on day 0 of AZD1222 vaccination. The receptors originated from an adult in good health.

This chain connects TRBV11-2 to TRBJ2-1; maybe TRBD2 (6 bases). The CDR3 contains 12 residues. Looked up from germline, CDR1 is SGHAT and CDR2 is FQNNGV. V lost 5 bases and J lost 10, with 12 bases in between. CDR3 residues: CASSPARGEQFF. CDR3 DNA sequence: TGTGCCAGCAGCCCCGCTCGGGGGGAGCAGTTCTTC.

The CDR3: CASSLLRQGGGGTDTQYF. Here the CDR3 DNA reads TGTGCCAGCAGCTTACTGCGACAGGGGGGGGGCGGCACAGATACGCAGTATTTT. This chain connects TRBV11-3 to TRBJ2-3; TRBD1 agrees at 9 bases. The CDR3 has 18 residues. Trimming took 2 bases from V and 1 from J; bases not matched to a gene: 10. CDR1 is SGHNT, CDR2 YENEEA, per germline.

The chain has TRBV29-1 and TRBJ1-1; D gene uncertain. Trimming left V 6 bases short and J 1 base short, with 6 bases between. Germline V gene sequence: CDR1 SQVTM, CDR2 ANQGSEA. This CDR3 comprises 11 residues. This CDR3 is CSVAENTEAFF. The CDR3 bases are TGCAGCGTCGCAGAGAACACTGAAGCTTTCTTT.

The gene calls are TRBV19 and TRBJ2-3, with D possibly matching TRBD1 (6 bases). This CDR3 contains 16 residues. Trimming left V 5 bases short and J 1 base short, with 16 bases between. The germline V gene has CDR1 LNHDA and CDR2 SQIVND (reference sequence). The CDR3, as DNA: TGTGCCAGTAGTCAGCAAAGTGGGGGCGGCACAGATACGCAGTATTTT. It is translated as CASSQQSGGGTDTQYF. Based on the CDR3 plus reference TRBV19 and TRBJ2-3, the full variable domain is DGGITQSPKYLFRKEGQNVTLSCEQNLNHDAMYWYRQDPGQGLRLIYYSQIVNDFQKGDIAEGYSVSREKKESFPLTVTSAQKNPTAFYLCASSQQSGGGTDTQYFGPGTRLTVL.

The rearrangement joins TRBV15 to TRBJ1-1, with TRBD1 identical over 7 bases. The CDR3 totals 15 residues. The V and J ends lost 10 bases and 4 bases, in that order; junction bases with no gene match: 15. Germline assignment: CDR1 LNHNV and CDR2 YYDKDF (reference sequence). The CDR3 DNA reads TGTGCCATCTTCACGACAGGGAATAAGGGCACTGAAGCTTTCTTT. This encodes CAIFTTGNKGTEAFF. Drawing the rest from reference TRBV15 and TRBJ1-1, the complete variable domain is DAMVIQNPRYQVTQFGKPVTLSCSQTLNHNVMYWYQQKSSQAPKLLFHYYDKDFNNEADTPDNFQSRRPNTSFCFLDIRSPGLGDTAMYLCAIFTTGNKGTEAFFGQGTRLTVV.

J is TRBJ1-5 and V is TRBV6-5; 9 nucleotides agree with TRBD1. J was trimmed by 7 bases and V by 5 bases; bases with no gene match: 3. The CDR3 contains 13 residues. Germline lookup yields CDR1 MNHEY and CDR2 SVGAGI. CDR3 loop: CASSRTGDQPQHF. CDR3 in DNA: TGTGCCAGCAGTAGGACAGGGGACCAGCCCCAGCATTTT.

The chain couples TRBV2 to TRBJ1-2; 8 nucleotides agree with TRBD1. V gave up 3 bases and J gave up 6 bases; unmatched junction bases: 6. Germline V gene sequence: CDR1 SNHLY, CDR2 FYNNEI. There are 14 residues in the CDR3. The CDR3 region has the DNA TGTGCCAGCAGTGAGACAGGGGTTGGAGATGGCTACACCTTC. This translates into CASSETGVGDGYTF.

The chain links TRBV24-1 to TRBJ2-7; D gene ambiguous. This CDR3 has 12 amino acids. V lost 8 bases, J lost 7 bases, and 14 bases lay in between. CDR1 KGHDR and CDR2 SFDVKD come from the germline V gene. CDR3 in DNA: TGTGCCACCATTCCTCCGTACGAGGAGCAGTACTTC. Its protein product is CATIPPYEEQYF.

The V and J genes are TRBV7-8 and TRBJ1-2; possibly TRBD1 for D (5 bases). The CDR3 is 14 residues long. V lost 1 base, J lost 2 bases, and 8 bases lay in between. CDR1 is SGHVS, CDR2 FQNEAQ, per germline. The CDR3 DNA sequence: TGTGCCAGCAGCTTAGGTGACAGCAACTATGGCTACACCTTC. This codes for CASSLGDSNYGYTF. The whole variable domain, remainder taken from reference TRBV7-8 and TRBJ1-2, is GAGVSQSPRYKVAKRGQDVALRCDPISGHVSLFWYQQALGQGPEFLTYFQNEAQLDKSGLPSDRFFAERPEGSVSTLKIQRTQQEDSAVYLCASSLGDSNYGYTFGSGTRLTVV.

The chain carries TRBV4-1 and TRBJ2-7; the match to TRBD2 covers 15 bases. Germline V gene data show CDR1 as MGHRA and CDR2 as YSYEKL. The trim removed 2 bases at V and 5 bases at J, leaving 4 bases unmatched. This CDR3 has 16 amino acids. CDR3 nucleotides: TGCGCCAGCAGCCAATACGGACTAGCGGGAGGGGACGAGCAGTACTTC. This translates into CASSQYGLAGGDEQYF.

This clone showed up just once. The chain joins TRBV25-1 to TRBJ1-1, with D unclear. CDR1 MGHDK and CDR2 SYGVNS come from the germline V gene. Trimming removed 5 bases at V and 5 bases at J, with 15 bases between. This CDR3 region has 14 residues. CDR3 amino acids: CASSPRGSGTEAFF. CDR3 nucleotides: TGTGCCAGCAGTCCTCGAGGGTCGGGGACTGAAGCTTTCTTT.

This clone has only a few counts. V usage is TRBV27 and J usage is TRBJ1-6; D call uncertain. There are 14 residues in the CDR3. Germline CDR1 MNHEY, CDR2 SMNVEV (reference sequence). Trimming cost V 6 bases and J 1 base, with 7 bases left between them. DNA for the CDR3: TGTGCCAGCAGCTGGGTATCCTATAATTCACCCCTCCACTTT. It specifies CASSWVSYNSPLHF.

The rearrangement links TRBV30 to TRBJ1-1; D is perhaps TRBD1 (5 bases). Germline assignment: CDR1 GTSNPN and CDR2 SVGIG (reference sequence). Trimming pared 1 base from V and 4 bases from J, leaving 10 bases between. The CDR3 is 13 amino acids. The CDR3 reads CAWSGGLSTEAFF. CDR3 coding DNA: TGTGCCTGGAGTGGGGGACTGAGCACTGAAGCTTTCTTT.

CDR3 residues: CSARTTIAPNYGYTF. The CDR3, as DNA: TGCAGCGCTAGGACAACCATAGCCCCTAACTATGGCTACACCTTC. V gene TRBV29-1 combines with J gene TRBJ1-2; D may be TRBD1 (5 bases). V gave up 7 bases and J gave up 0 bases, with 18 bases separating them. The CDR3 length is 15 residues. Germline V gene data show CDR1 as SQVTM and CDR2 as ANQGSEA.

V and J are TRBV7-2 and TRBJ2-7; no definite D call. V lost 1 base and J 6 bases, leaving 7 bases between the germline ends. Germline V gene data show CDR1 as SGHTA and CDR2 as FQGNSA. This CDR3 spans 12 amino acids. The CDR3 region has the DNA TGTGCCAGCAGCTTAGGTGTGGCCGAGCAGTACTTC. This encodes CASSLGVAEQYF.

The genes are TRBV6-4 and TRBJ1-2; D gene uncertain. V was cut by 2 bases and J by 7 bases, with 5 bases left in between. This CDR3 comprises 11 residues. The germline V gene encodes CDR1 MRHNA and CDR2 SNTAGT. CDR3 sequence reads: CASSDGSGYTF. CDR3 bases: TGTGCCAGCAGTGACGGTTCTGGCTACACCTTC.

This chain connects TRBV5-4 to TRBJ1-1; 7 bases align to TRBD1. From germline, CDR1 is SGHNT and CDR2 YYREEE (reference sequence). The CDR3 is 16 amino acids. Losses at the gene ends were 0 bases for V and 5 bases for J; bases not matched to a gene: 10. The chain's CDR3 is CASSLVRQGGGTEAFF. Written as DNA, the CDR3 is TGTGCCAGCAGCTTGGTACGGCAGGGGGGAGGGACTGAAGCTTTCTTT.

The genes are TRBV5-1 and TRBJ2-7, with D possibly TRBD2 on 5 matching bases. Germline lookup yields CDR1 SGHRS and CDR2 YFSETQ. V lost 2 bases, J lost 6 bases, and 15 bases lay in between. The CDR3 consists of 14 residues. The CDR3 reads CASSLTSLATEQYF. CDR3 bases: TGCGCCAGCAGCTTAACAAGTCTAGCAACCGAGCAGTACTTC. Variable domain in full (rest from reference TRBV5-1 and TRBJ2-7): KAGVTQTPRYLIKTRGQQVTLSCSPISGHRSVSWYQQTPGQGLQFLFEYFSETQRNKGNFPGRFSGRQFSNSRSEMNVSTLELGDSALYLCASSLTSLATEQYFGPGTRLTVT.